One sample yielded the 32 T cell receptor beta chains listed below, sequenced in a study of T cell repertoires in cytomegalovirus infection. TCRdb re-analysed the reads in MiXCR, keeping a single row per CDR3 protein. The sample holds some 590,000 distinct CDR3 sequences, under 45% seen once. These receptors are not linked to any known antigen. Material: cultured PBMCs, obtained from culture after CMV antigen stimulation. Receptors originate from a human donor in good health (CMV status not recorded). Some clones in this sample may be carry-over from other donors' samples.

The chain employs TRBV7-8 and TRBJ1-1; D is perhaps TRBD1 (6 bases). Trimming took 5 bases from V and 6 from J, leaving 13 bases between them. The germline CDR1 and CDR2 sequences are SGHVS and FQNEAQ. The CDR3 has 13 residues. The CDR3 region is CASSPRGVAEAFF. CDR3 coding DNA: TGTGCCAGCAGCCCGAGGGGGGTGGCTGAAGCTTTCTTT.

This chain links TRBV7-2 with TRBJ2-3; D gene unclear. This CDR3 region has 14 residues. The V gene's germline CDR1 is SGHTA and CDR2 FQGNSA. With 2 bases removed from V and 2 bases from J, the gap between germline ends came to 8 bases. For the CDR3, the DNA is TGTGCCAGCAGCTTAATCAAACACACAGATACGCAGTATTTT. It specifies CASSLIKHTDTQYF.

The DNA of the CDR3 is TGCAGCACAGGGGGCCCCGGGGATCAGCCCCAGCATTTT. It is translated as CSTGGPGDQPQHF. This chain connects TRBV20-1 to TRBJ1-5; 9 bases are a match to TRBD1. The length of the CDR3 is 13 residues. The germline gives CDR1 DFQATT, CDR2 SNEGSKA (reference sequence).

This clonotype has a single count. This chain links TRBV7-9 with TRBJ2-1; D gene uncertain. The CDR3 spans 15 residues. Trimming took 5 bases from V and 6 from J, leaving 17 bases between them. Germline V gene data show CDR1 as SEHNR and CDR2 as FQNEAQ (reference sequence). Here the CDR3 reads CASSPSVLGGNEQFF. As DNA, the CDR3 is TGTGCCAGCAGCCCAAGCGTCCTGGGTGGCAATGAGCAGTTCTTC.

The V gene is TRBV7-4, the J gene TRBJ2-5, with TRBD1 matching 8 bases. Germline loops: CDR1 SGHVT, CDR2 SQSDAQ. V was clipped by 5 bases and J by 0 bases; unmatched bases: 14. There are 18 residues in the CDR3. The CDR3 loop reads CASSPDRTGTPHQETQYF. The CDR3 region has the DNA TGTGCCAGCAGCCCCGACCGGACAGGGACTCCCCACCAAGAGACCCAGTACTTC.

The chain recombines TRBV19 with TRBJ2-7; 10 bases agree with TRBD1. This CDR3 comprises 16 residues. The ends lost 6 bases at V and 2 bases at J; junction bases unmatched: 10. Germline CDR1 LNHDA, CDR2 SQIVND (reference sequence). This CDR3 reads CASSQNIGTGAYEQYF. CDR3 in DNA: TGTGCCAGTAGCCAGAATATCGGGACAGGGGCCTACGAGCAGTACTTC.

The table lists this clonotype with a few counts. V gene TRBV7-2 combines with J gene TRBJ1-6, with 8 bases matching TRBD1. Looked up from germline, CDR1 is SGHTA and CDR2 is FQGNSA. The V segment lost 8 bases and the J segment 8 bases; nucleotides outside the gene matches: 5. The CDR3 has 13 amino acids. Here the CDR3 reads CASAGQGYSPLHF. DNA for the CDR3: TGTGCCAGCGCTGGACAGGGTTATTCACCCCTCCACTTT.

CDR3 sequence: CASSPIGQGSEKLFF. The CDR3 region has the DNA TGTGCCAGCTCCCCGATAGGACAGGGAAGTGAAAAACTGTTTTTT. V usage is TRBV6-1 and J usage is TRBJ1-4; 8 positions agree with TRBD1. V dropped 8 bases and J dropped 7; count of bases not matched to a gene: 12. Germline values: CDR1 MNHNS, CDR2 SASEGT. There are 15 residues in the CDR3.

The CDR3 region is CASSYRSYEQYF. The CDR3, as DNA: TGTGCCAGCAGTTATCGGTCCTACGAGCAGTACTTC. J is TRBJ2-7 and V is TRBV6-6; D is undetermined. Germline V gene lookup returns CDR1 MNHNY and CDR2 SVGAGI (reference sequence). The CDR3 consists of 12 residues. Trimming took 3 bases from V and 1 from J, leaving 4 bases between them.

The rearrangement joins TRBV7-2 to TRBJ2-3, with D tentatively TRBD2 (5 bases). Germline loops: CDR1 SGHTA, CDR2 FQGNSA. The V gene lost 5 bases and the J gene lost 3 bases, with 12 bases spanning the gap. This CDR3 comprises 14 residues. The DNA of the CDR3 is TGTGCCAGCAGCCCGGACTCGCTGACAGATACGCAGTATTTT. Translated, it gives CASSPDSLTDTQYF.

The V and J genes are TRBV2 and TRBJ1-1; D not resolved. Between the trimmed V and J ends, which lost 5 bases and 1 base, there was a span of 8 bases. Germline CDR1 and CDR2: SNHLY and FYNNEI. The CDR3 contains 13 residues. The CDR3 DNA is TGTGCCAGCAGTAGAGCCCGGAACACTGAAGCTTTCTTT. It translates to CASSRARNTEAFF.

This clonotype appeared a few times. The CDR3 nucleotides read TGTGCCAGCAGCTCCCCCGGGACAGGGAGCTCCTACGAGCAGTACTTC. This encodes CASSSPGTGSSYEQYF. The chain is built from TRBV7-6 and TRBJ2-7; TRBD1 agrees at 9 bases. The V gene's germline CDR1 is SGHVS and CDR2 FNYEAQ. This CDR3 is built from 16 residues. Trimming removed 4 bases from V and 0 bases from J; junction bases left unmatched: 7.

This chain joins TRBV29-1 and TRBJ2-2; 7 bases align to TRBD1. Per the germline V gene, CDR1 is SQVTM and CDR2 is ANQGSEA. The V and J ends lost 8 bases and 2 bases, in that order; junction bases with no gene match: 5. This CDR3 is built from 13 residues. The CDR3 bases are TGCAGCTTTGGACAGGTCAACACCGGGGAGCTGTTTTTT. It yields the protein CSFGQVNTGELFF.

In its sample, this clonotype was seen many times. This chain connects TRBV7-2 to TRBJ2-7; 12 bases fit TRBD2. Germline V gene lookup returns CDR1 SGHTA and CDR2 FQGNSA. The V gene end was trimmed by 5 bases and the J gene end by 6 bases; junction bases not matched to a gene: 8. The CDR3 is 15 amino acids. Written as DNA, the CDR3 is TGTGCCAGCAGCCCGAGACTAGCGGGAGAGGTCGAGCAGTACTTC. Protein sequence: CASSPRLAGEVEQYF.

The rearrangement joins TRBV5-4 to TRBJ2-5; TRBD2 aligns across 7 bases. This CDR3 region has 15 residues. Germline V gives CDR1 SGHNT, CDR2 YYREEE (reference sequence). V shed 4 bases, J shed 1 base, and the junction held 7 bases outside the gene matches. As DNA, the CDR3 is TGTGCCAGCAGCAGGGACTACAGCGCCCAAGAGACCCAGTACTTC. It is translated as CASSRDYSAQETQYF.

This chain connects TRBV7-6 to TRBJ1-1; 7 positions match TRBD1. This CDR3 contains 16 residues. Germline CDR1 SGHVS, CDR2 FNYEAQ. V shed 5 bases and J 5 bases; nucleotides not matched to a gene: 14. CDR3 protein: CASSAGGAGGGTEAFF. CDR3 nucleotides: TGTGCCAGCAGCGCCGGGGGCGCAGGGGGAGGGACTGAAGCTTTCTTT. Full variable domain (missing parts from reference TRBV7-6 and TRBJ1-1): GAGVSQSPRYKVTKRGQDVALRCDPISGHVSLYWYRQALGQGPEFLTYFNYEAQQDKSGLPNDRFSAERPEGSISTLTIQRTEQRDSAMYRCASSAGGAGGGTEAFFGQGTRLTVV.

This clonotype was detected only a few times. The chain carries TRBV4-1 and TRBJ2-4; D might be TRBD1 or TRBD2, each matching 5 bases. This CDR3 has 20 amino acids. Trimming cost V 0 bases and J 3 bases, with 24 bases left between them. Germline V gives CDR1 MGHRA, CDR2 YSYEKL. The CDR3 sequence is CASSQDVRQGSSRGKNIQYF. The CDR3 DNA follows: TGCGCCAGCAGCCAAGATGTCAGGCAGGGCTCTAGCCGGGGCAAAAACATTCAGTACTTC.

This clonotype was counted once. This chain links TRBV5-5 with TRBJ1-4, with a weak D call TRBD1 (5 bases). Deletions cut 1 base from V and 8 bases from J, with 15 bases between. This CDR3 has 15 amino acids. Germline V CDR1 and CDR2: SGHKS, YYEKEE (reference sequence). The CDR3: CASSLISGLGEKLFF. The CDR3 DNA reads as TGTGCCAGCAGCTTGATTTCAGGGTTGGGCGAAAAACTGTTTTTT.

The sample holds a few counts of this clonotype. J is TRBJ1-1 and V is TRBV12-3 or TRBV12-4; TRBD1 matches 7 bases. J was trimmed by 5 bases and V by 5 bases; bases with no gene match: 14. The CDR3 has 16 amino acids. CDR3 in amino acids: CASSPLSGGIGTEAFF. The CDR3 coding sequence is TGTGCCAGCAGTCCTCTATCAGGGGGGATTGGTACTGAAGCTTTCTTT.

This clonotype was detected once. The chain employs TRBV20-1 and TRBJ2-3; perhaps TRBD2 as D (6 bases). V was cut by 6 bases and J by 3 bases, with 22 bases left in between. The CDR3 has 16 residues. Looked up from germline, CDR1 is DFQATT and CDR2 is SNEGSKA (reference sequence). The CDR3 sequence is CSAPPQEGGGTDTQYF. For the CDR3, the DNA is TGCAGTGCCCCCCCCCAAGAGGGAGGTGGGACAGATACGCAGTATTTT.

This clonotype was seen a few times. This chain uses TRBV12-3 or TRBV12-4 with TRBJ2-5; maybe TRBD1 (6 bases). The CDR3 extends over 14 amino acids. V dropped 5 bases and J dropped 5 bases, with 15 bases sitting between them. Here the CDR3 reads CASSTGTRGETQYF. The CDR3 DNA reads as TGTGCCAGCAGTACCGGGACACGAGGGGAGACCCAGTACTTC.

The table lists this clonotype with a few counts. CDR3 protein: CASNPGGVQDTQYF. The CDR3 region has the DNA TGTGCCAGCAACCCGGGTGGGGTTCAAGATACGCAGTATTTT. V and J are TRBV7-9 and TRBJ2-3, with D unresolved. Between the trimmed V and J ends, which lost 7 bases and 5 bases, there was a span of 16 bases. Germline V gene data show CDR1 as SEHNR and CDR2 as FQNEAQ (reference sequence). The CDR3 has 14 amino acids.

In its sample, this clonotype was seen many times. The chain couples TRBV7-9 to TRBJ2-7; D uncertain. The length of the CDR3 is 11 residues. Trimming took 5 bases from V and 3 from J, leaving 5 bases between them. CDR1 and CDR2 (germline): SEHNR, FQNEAQ (reference sequence). The CDR3 is CASSPNYEQYF. The CDR3 nucleotides read TGTGCCAGCAGCCCTAACTACGAGCAGTACTTC.

The chain recombines TRBV5-6 with TRBJ1-2, with 9 bases matching TRBD1. CDR1 SGHDT and CDR2 YYEEEE come from the germline V gene. CDR3 length: 14 amino acids. The J segment lost 4 bases and the V segment lost 4 bases, leaving 5 bases of the junction unmatched. The CDR3 nucleotides read TGTGCCAGCAGCGAGACAGGGGGGGTCTATGGCTACACCTTC. It codes for CASSETGGVYGYTF.

Only a few counts were recorded for this clonotype. The chain recombines TRBV7-9 with TRBJ2-1, with 7 bases identical to TRBD2. Trimming at V came to 5 bases and at J to 4 bases, leaving 11 bases not matched to a gene. CDR3 length: 16 amino acids. Germline V gene data show CDR1 as SEHNR and CDR2 as FQNEAQ (reference sequence). The CDR3 DNA sequence: TGTGCCAGCAGCCGTGGGGGAGGGCCGAGATACAATGAGCAGTTCTTC. Its protein product is CASSRGGGPRYNEQFF.

This chain links TRBV12-3 or TRBV12-4 with TRBJ2-1; no clear D. The CDR3 is 12 residues long. Trimming removed 2 bases from V and 15 bases from J, with 14 bases in between. CDR3 DNA sequence: TGTGCCAGCAGTTTATTAGCTGGCAGTAGGTTCTTC. The encoded protein is CASSLLAGSRFF.

J is TRBJ2-2 and V is TRBV7-2, with 9 nucleotides matching TRBD2. CDR3 size: 17 residues. Germline assignment: CDR1 SGHTA and CDR2 FQGNSA. Trimming removed 4 bases from V and 3 bases from J; junction bases left unmatched: 9. CDR3 in amino acids: CASSSRRVAGDTGELFF. As DNA, the CDR3 is TGTGCCAGCAGCTCTAGGAGGGTAGCGGGAGACACCGGGGAGCTGTTTTTT.

The V call is TRBV11-2, the J call TRBJ2-1; perhaps TRBD1 as D (6 bases). V was trimmed by 5 bases and J by 4 bases, leaving 18 bases between them. CDR1 and CDR2 from the germline V gene are SGHAT and FQNNGV. The CDR3 is 16 amino acids. The CDR3 spells CASSQPDQGHYNEQFF. For the CDR3, the DNA is TGTGCCAGCAGCCAGCCGGACCAGGGGCATTACAATGAGCAGTTCTTC.

The V gene is TRBV11-2, the J gene TRBJ2-3; 9 bases fit TRBD2. This CDR3 is built from 15 residues. J was trimmed by 4 bases and V by 5 bases; bases with no gene match: 7. CDR1 and CDR2 (germline): SGHAT, FQNNGV. In DNA form, the CDR3 reads TGTGCCAGCAGCCCCTCGCTAGCGGGGTCAGATACGCAGTATTTT. Residues: CASSPSLAGSDTQYF.

This clonotype was observed a few times. J is TRBJ2-5 and V is TRBV7-9; D is possibly TRBD1 or TRBD2 (5 bases each). Germline lookup yields CDR1 SEHNR and CDR2 FQNEAQ (reference sequence). V lost 5 bases, J lost 5 bases, and 18 bases lay in between. This CDR3 spans 15 amino acids. The CDR3: CASSLPGTTWETQYF. The CDR3 bases are TGTGCCAGCAGCCTCCCGGGGACGACTTGGGAGACCCAGTACTTC.

The chain couples TRBV2 to TRBJ1-1; a possible D gene is TRBD1 (5 bases). CDR3 size: 13 residues. CDR1 is SNHLY, CDR2 FYNNEI, per germline. Trimming removed 7 bases from V and 1 base from J, with 10 bases in between. The CDR3 nucleotides are TGTGCCAGCATCAGGGTTCAGAACACTGAAGCTTTCTTT. This gives the protein CASIRVQNTEAFF. Using reference TRBV2 and TRBJ1-1 for the parts outside the CDR3, the full variable domain is EPEVTQTPSHQVTQMGQEVILRCVPISNHLYFYWYRQILGQKVEFLVSFYNNEISEKSEIFDDQFSVERPDGSNFTLKIRSTKLEDSAMYFCASIRVQNTEAFFGQGTRLTVV.

A word on this clonotype: One end of the junction does not line up with germline, which may come from a read error. The chain combines TRBV19 with TRBJ1-5, with TRBD1 matching over 7 bases. The CDR3 is 14 amino acids. From germline, CDR1 is LNHDA and CDR2 SQIVND (reference sequence). The CDR3 bases are TGTGCCAGTAACTATAGGGACAGAAATCAGCCCCAGCGTTTT. This codes for CASNYRDRNQPQRF.